The 4 T cell receptor beta chains below were found in one sample sequenced in a study of post-analysis software for immune sequencing data. The study, taken as a whole, reports: There were roughly 5 TRBV segments more frequent in patients than controls, and TRBV5-6, TRBV5-1 and TRBV20-1 were among them.

Their specific antigens are unknown. Tagging with unique molecular identifiers was a feature of the TCR beta cDNA libraries. TCRdb reprocessed the PCR reads with MiXCR, giving one entry per CDR3 protein. The data contain under 200,000 distinct CDR3 sequences, roughly 30% of them singletons. The sequenced sample consisted of blood. The receptors stem from a girl under 18 with multiple sclerosis.

The chain employs TRBV12-3 or TRBV12-4 and TRBJ2-7; D not resolved. This CDR3 region has 11 residues. Trimming removed 4 bases at V and 5 bases at J, with 6 bases between. CDR3 protein: CASSYADEQYF. CDR3 nucleotide sequence: TGTGCCAGCAGTTACGCCGACGAGCAGTACTTC.

The chain joins TRBV19 to TRBJ2-2, with a possible D match to TRBD1 (6 bases). V was trimmed by 2 bases and J by 1 base, leaving 8 bases between them. Germline-derived CDR1 and CDR2 are LNHDA and SQIVND (reference sequence). CDR3 length equals 15 residues. In DNA form, the CDR3 reads TGTGCCAGTAGTATAAAGGGACAGAACACCGGGGAGCTGTTTTTT. Translated: CASSIKGQNTGELFF.

This clonotype showed up just a few times. The rearrangement joins TRBV28 to TRBJ2-3; D perhaps matches TRBD1 (6 bases). This CDR3 is 15 amino acids long. The germline V gene has CDR1 MDHEN and CDR2 SYDVKM. V dropped 5 bases and J dropped 0 bases, with 12 bases sitting between them. The DNA for the CDR3 is TGTGCCAGCAGTCAGACAGGTACTAGCACAGATACGCAGTATTTT. The encoded protein is CASSQTGTSTDTQYF.

This clonotype occurred many times. The chain uses TRBV9 and TRBJ1-2; no firm D call. V lost 1 base and J lost 2, with 15 bases in between. The length of the CDR3 is 16 residues. Germline loops: CDR1 SGDLS, CDR2 YYNGEE. Here the CDR3 DNA reads TGTGCCAGCAGCGTAACTTATGGCAGCTTCAACTATGGCTACACCTTC. Amino acid sequence: CASSVTYGSFNYGYTF.